This T cell receptor beta chain was identified during a study of T cell clonotyping in hematopoietic cell transplantation. Germline loops: CDR1 SGDLS, CDR2 YYNGEE. V was trimmed by 3 bases and J by 9 bases, leaving 13 bases between them. CDR3 length: 14 residues. The method was immunoSEQ multiplex PCR; TCRdb's version includes in-frame clones alone and lacks a portion of them. The repertoire holds around 2,000 clones, with approximately 90% as singletons. Source: peripheral blood mononuclear cells, taken 30 days after allogeneic stem cell transplant. The rearrangement uses TRBV9 and TRBJ1-6, with a weak D call TRBD1 (5 bases). The sequence derives from a female patient aged 45-60 years who had an allogeneic stem cell transplant from a related donor, so the T cells may come from the graft donor. Some clones in this sample may be carry-over from other donors' samples. Written as DNA, the CDR3 is TGTGCCAGCAGCGAGCGGGGGGAGAGTTCACCCCTCCACTTT. Its protein product is CASSERGESSPLHF.